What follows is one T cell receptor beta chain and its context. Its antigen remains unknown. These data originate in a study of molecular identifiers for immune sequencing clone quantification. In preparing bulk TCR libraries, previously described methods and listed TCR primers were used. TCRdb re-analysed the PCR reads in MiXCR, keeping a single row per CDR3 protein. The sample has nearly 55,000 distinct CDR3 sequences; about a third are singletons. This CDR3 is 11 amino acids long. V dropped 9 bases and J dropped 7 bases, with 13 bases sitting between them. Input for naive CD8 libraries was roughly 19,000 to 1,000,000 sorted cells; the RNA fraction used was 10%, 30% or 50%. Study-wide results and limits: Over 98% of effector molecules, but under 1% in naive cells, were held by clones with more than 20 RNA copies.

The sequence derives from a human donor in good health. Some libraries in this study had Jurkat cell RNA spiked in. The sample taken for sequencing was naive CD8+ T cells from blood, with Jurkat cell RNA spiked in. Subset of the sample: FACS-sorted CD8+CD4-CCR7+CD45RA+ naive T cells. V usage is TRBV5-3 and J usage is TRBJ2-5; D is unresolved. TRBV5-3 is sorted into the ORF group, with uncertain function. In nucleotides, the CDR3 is TGTGCCAACAGCTGGAGAGGGACCCAGTACTTC. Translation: CANSWRGTQYF.